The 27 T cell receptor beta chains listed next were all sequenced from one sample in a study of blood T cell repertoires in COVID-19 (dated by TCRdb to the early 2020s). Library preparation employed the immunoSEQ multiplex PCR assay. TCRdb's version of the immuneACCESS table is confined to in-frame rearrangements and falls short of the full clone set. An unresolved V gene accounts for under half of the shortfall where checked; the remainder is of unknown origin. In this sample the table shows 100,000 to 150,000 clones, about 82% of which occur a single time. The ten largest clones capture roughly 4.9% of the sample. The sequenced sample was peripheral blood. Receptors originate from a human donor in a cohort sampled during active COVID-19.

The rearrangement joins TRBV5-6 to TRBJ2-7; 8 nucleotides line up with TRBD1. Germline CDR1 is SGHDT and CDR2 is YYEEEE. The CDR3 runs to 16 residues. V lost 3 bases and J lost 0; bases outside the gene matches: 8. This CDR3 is CASSSDLTGASYEQYF. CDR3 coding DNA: TGTGCCAGCAGCTCCGACCTGACAGGGGCCTCCTACGAGCAGTACTTC.

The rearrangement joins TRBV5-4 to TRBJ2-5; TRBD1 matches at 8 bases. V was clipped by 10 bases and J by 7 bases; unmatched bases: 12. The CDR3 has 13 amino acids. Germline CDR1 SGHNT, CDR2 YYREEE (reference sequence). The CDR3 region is CASGGQNLGTQYF. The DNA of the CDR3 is TGTGCCTCAGGGGGCCAGAACCTCGGGACCCAGTACTTC.

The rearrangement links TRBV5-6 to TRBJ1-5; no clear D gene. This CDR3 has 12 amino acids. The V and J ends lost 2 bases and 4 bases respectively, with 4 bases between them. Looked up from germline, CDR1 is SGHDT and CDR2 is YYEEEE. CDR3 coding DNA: TGTGCCAGCAGCTTCCGGAATCAGCCCCAGCATTTT. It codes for CASSFRNQPQHF.

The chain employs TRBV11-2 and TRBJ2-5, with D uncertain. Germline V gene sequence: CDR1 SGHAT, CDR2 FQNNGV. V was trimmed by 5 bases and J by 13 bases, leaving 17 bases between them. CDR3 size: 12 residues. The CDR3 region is CASSHEVQEAYF. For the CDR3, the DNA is TGTGCCAGCAGCCATGAGGTCCAAGAGGCGTACTTC.

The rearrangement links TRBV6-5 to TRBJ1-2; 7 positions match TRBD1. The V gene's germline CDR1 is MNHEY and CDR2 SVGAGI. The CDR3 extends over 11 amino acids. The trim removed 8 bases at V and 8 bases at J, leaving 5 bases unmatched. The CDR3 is CASLGGQGYTF. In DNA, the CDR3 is TGTGCCAGCCTGGGGGGACAGGGCTACACCTTC.

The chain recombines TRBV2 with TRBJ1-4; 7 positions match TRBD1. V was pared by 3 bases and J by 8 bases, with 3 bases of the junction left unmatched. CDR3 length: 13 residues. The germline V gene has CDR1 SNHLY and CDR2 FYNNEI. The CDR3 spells CASSDRGKEKLFF. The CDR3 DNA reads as TGTGCCAGCAGTGACAGGGGGAAGGAAAAACTGTTTTTT.

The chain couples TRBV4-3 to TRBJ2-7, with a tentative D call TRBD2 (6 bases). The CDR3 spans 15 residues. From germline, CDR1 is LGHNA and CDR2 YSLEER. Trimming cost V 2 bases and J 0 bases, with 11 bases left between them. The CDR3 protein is CASSQRLGFSYEQYF. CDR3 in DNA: TGCGCCAGCAGCCAAAGACTAGGTTTCTCCTACGAGCAGTACTTC.

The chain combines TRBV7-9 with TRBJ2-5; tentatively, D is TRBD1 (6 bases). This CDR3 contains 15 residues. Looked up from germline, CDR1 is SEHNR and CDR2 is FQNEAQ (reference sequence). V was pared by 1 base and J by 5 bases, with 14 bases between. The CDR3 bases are TGTGCCAGCAGCTTAGGCGGCAGGGGTACGGAGACCCAGTACTTC. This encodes CASSLGGRGTETQYF.

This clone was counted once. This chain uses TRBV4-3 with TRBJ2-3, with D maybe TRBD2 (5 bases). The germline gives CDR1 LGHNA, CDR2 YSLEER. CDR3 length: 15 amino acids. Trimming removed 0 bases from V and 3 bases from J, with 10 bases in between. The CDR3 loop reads CASSQEPRGTDTQYF. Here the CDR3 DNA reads TGCGCCAGCAGCCAAGAGCCCCGGGGTACAGATACGCAGTATTTT.

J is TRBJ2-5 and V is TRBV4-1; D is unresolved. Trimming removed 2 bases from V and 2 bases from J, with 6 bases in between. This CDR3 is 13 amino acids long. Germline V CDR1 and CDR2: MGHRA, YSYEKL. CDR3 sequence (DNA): TGCGCCAGCAGCCAAACGGAGCAAGAGACCCAGTACTTC. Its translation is CASSQTEQETQYF.

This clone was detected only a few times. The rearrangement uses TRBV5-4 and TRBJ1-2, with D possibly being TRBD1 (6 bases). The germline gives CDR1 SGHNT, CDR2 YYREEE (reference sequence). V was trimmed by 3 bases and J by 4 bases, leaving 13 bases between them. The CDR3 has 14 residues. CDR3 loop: CASSWGHLTYGYTF. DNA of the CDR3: TGTGCCAGCAGCTGGGGACATCTCACCTATGGCTACACCTTC.

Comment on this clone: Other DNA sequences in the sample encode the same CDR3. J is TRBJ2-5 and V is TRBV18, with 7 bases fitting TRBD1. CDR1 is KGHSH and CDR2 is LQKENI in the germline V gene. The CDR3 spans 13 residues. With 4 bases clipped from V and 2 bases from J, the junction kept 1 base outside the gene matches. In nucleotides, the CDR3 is TGTGCCAGCTCACGACAGGGACAAGAGACCCAGTACTTC. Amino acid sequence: CASSRQGQETQYF.

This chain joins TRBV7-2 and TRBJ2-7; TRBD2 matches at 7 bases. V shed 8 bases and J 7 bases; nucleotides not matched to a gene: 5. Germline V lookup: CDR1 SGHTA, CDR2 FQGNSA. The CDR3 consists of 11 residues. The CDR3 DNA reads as TGTGCCAGCCGTGCGGGAGTTGAGCAGTACTTC. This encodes CASRAGVEQYF.

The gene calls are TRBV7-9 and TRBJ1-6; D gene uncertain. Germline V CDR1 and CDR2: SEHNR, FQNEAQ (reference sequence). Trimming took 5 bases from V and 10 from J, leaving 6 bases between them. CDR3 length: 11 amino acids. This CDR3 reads CASSVRSPLHF. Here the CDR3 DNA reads TGTGCCAGCAGCGTCCGGTCACCCCTCCACTTT.

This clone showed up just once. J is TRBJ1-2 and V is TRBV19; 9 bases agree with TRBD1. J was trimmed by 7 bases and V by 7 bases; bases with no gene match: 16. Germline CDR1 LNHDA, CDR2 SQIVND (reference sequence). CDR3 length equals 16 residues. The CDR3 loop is CASTRFPGTGQSGYTF. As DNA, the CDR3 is TGTGCCAGTACCAGATTCCCCGGGACAGGGCAGAGTGGCTACACCTTC.

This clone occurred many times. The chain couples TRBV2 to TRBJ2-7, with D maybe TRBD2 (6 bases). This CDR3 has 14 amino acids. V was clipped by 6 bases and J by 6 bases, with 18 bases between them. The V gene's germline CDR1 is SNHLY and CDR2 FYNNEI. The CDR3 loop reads CASRLSGTSSEQYF. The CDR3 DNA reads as TGTGCCAGCAGACTCTCCGGGACTTCTTCCGAGCAGTACTTC.

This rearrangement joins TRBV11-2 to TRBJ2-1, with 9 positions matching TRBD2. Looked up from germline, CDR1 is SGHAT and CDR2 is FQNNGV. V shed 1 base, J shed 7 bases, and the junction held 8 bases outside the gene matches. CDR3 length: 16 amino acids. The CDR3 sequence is CASSLVRAREGNEQFF. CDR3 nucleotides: TGTGCCAGCAGCTTAGTCCGTGCGCGGGAGGGGAATGAGCAGTTCTTC.

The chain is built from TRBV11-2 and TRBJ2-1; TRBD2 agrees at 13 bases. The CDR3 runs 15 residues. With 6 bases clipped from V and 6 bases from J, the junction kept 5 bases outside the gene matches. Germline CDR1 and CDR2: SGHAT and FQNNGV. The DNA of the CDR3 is TGTGCCAGCAGACAACTAGCGGGAGGGGTCAATGAGCAGTTCTTC. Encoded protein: CASRQLAGGVNEQFF.

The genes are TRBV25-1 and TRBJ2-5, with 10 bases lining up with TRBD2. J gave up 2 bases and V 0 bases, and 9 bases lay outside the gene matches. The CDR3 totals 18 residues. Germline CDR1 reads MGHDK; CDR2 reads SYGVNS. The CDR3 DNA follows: TGTGCCAGCAGTGAATATGGTGGGCTAGCGGGGGTTCAAGAGACCCAGTACTTC. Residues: CASSEYGGLAGVQETQYF.

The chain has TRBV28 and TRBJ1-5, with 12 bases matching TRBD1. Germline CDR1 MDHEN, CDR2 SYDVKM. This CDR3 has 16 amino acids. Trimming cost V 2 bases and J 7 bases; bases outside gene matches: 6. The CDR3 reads CASSLRGQGARQPQHF. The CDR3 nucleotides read TGTGCCAGCAGTTTACGGGGACAGGGGGCAAGGCAGCCCCAGCATTTT.

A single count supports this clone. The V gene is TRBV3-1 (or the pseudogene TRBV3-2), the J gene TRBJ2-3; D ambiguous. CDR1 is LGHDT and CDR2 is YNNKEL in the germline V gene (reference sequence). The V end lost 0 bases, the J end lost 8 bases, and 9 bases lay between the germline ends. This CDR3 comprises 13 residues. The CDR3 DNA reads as TGTGCCAGCAGCCAAGAACTCGCTAGTACGCAGTATTTT. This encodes CASSQELASTQYF.

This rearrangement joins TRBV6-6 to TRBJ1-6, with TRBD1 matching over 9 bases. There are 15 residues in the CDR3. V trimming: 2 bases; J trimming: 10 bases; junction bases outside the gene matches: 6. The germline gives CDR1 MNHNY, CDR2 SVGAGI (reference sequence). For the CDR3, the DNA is TGTGCCAGCAGTTACCCCGGACAGGGGAACTCACCCCTCCACTTT. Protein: CASSYPGQGNSPLHF.

CDR3 DNA sequence: TGTGCCAGTAGTATGAGATTACGTGCCAATCAGCCCCAGCATTTT. This encodes CASSMRLRANQPQHF. This chain joins TRBV19 and TRBJ1-5; D unresolved. The CDR3 consists of 15 residues. From germline, CDR1 is LNHDA and CDR2 SQIVND (reference sequence). Trimming stripped 3 bases from V and 3 bases from J, with 12 bases between.

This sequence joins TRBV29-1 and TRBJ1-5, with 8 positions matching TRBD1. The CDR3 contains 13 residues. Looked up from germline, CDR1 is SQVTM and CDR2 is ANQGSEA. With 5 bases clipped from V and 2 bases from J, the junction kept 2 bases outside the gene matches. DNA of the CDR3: TGCAGCGTTCCGGGACAGGGCAATCAGCCCCAGCATTTT. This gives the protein CSVPGQGNQPQHF.

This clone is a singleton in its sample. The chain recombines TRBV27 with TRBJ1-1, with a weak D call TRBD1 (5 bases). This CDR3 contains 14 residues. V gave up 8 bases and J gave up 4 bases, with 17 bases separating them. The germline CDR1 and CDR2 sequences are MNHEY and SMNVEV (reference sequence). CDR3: CASQPNIRATEAFF. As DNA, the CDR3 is TGTGCCAGCCAGCCGAACATCAGGGCCACTGAAGCTTTCTTT.

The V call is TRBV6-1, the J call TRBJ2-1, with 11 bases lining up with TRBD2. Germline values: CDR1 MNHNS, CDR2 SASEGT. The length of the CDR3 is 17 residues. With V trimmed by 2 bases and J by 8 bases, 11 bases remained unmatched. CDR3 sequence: CASSELRLAGGDDEQFF. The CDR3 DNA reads TGTGCCAGCAGTGAACTGCGGCTAGCGGGAGGTGACGATGAGCAGTTCTTC.

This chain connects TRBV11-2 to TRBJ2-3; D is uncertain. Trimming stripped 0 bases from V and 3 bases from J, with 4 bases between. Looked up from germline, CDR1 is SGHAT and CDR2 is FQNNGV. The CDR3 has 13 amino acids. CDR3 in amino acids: CASSLDQTDTQYF. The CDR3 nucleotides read TGTGCCAGCAGCTTAGATCAAACAGATACGCAGTATTTT. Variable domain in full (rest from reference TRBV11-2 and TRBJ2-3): EAGVAQSPRYKIIEKRQSVAFWCNPISGHATLYWYQQILGQGPKLLIQFQNNGVVDDSQLPKDRFSAERLKGVDSTLKIQPAKLEDSAVYLCASSLDQTDTQYFGPGTRLTVL.